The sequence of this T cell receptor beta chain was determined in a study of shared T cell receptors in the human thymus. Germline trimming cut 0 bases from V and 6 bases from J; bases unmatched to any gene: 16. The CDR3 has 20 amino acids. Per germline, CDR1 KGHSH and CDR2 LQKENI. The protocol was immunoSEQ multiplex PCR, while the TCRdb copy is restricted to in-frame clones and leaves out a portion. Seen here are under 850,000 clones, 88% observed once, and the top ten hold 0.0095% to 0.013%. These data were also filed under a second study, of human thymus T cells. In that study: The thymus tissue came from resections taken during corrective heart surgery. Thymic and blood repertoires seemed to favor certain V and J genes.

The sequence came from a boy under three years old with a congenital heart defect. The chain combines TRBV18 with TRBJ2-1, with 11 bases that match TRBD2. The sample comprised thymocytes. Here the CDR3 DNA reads TGTGCCAGCTCACCACCTATCGGGACTAGCGGCCATCGATGGGGCAATGAGCAGTTCTTC. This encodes CASSPPIGTSGHRWGNEQFF.